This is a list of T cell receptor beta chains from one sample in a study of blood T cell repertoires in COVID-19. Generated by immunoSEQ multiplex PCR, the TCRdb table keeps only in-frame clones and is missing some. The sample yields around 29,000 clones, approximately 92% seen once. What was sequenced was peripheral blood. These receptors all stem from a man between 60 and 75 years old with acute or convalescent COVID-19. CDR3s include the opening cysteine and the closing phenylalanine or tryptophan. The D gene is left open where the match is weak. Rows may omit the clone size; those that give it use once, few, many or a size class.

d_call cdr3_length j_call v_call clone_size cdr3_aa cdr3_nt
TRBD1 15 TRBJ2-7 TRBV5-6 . CASSPGTGLAYEQYF TGTGCCAGCAGCCCCGGGACAGGTCTGGCCTACGAGCAGTACTTC
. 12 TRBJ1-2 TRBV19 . CASSMPPGGYTF TGTGCCAGTAGTATGCCTCCCGGTGGCTACACCTTC
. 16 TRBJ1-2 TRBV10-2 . CASSGTRAAVNYGYTF TGCGCCAGCAGCGGGACTAGGGCGGCGGTAAACTATGGCTACACCTTC
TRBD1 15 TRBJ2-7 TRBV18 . CASSPKRQGGNEQYF TGTGCCAGCTCACCTAAAAGACAGGGGGGAAACGAGCAGTACTTC
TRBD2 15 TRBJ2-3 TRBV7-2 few CASSSSGGALDTQYF TGTGCCAGCAGCTCTAGCGGGGGGGCCTTAGATACGCAGTATTTT
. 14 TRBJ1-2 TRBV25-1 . CASREGGGNYGYTF TGTGCCAGCAGAGAAGGGGGAGGAAACTATGGCTACACCTTC
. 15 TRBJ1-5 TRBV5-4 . CASSFGGVGNQPQHF TGTGCCAGCAGCTTCGGAGGGGTAGGCAATCAGCCCCAGCATTTT
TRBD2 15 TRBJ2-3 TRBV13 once CASRIKRGNTDTQYF TGTGCCAGCAGGATTAAGCGGGGGAACACAGATACGCAGTATTTT
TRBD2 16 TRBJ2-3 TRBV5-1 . CASSLALAGGGDTQYF TGCGCCAGCAGCTTGGCCCTAGCGGGGGGAGGGGATACGCAGTATTTT
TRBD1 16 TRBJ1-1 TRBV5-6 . CASRPTPGQDYTEAFF TGTGCCAGCAGACCAACACCGGGACAGGATTACACTGAAGCTTTCTTT
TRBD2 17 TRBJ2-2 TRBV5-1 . CASSFDSGGARTGELFF TGCGCCAGCAGCTTTGATAGCGGGGGGGCGAGGACCGGGGAGCTGTTTTTT
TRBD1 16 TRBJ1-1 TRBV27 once CASSPGQGFMNTEAFF TGTGCCAGCAGTCCAGGACAGGGATTCATGAACACTGAAGCTTTCTTT
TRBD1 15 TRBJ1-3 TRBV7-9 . CASSLDRGLGNTIYF TGTGCCAGCAGCCTGGACAGGGGGCTTGGAAACACCATATATTTT
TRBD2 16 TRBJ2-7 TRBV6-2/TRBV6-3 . CASSSPGLAGMYEQYF TGTGCCAGCAGTTCTCCGGGACTAGCGGGAATGTACGAGCAGTACTTC
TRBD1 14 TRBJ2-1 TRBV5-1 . CASSPRDRVDEQFF TGCGCCAGCAGCCCCAGGGACAGGGTCGATGAGCAGTTCTTC
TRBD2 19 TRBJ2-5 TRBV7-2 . CASSLQPGLAGDKRETQYF TGTGCCAGCAGCTTGCAGCCGGGACTAGCGGGAGATAAGAGGGAGACCCAGTACTTC